Presented here are 3 T cell receptor beta chains from one specimen sequenced in a study of naive and memory T cell subsets. An equimolar mix of two oligonucleotides served as the beta constant-region primer for TRBC1 and TRBC2. TCRdb reprocessed the UMI-ligation and nested PCR reads with MiXCR, giving one entry per CDR3 protein. This table has about 150,000 distinct CDR3 sequences, approximately 17% appearing once. The sequenced material came from naive CD4+ T cells from blood. The receptors were sampled from a human donor in good health.

A few counts support this clonotype. This chain uses TRBV10-3 with TRBJ2-3; 9 bases match TRBD1. Germline V CDR1 and CDR2: ENHRY, SYGVKD. The CDR3 runs to 15 residues. Unmatched junction bases numbered 10, after V lost 6 bases and J lost 6 bases. The CDR3 spells CAISPWTGAGDTQYF. DNA of the CDR3: TGTGCCATCAGCCCGTGGACAGGGGCAGGGGATACGCAGTATTTT.

This clonotype was seen a handful of times. V and J are TRBV4-3 and TRBJ2-7; 9 bases line up with TRBD1. V lost 1 base to trimming and J lost 3 bases; unmatched junction nucleotides: 1. The CDR3 has 14 amino acids. Germline CDR1 reads LGHNA; CDR2 reads YSLEER. CDR3 coding DNA: TGCGCCAGCAGCCAAGGGACAGGGGTCTACGAGCAGTACTTC. Its translation: CASSQGTGVYEQYF.

This sequence joins TRBV5-1 and TRBJ2-7; 11 bases are a match to TRBD2. CDR3 length: 16 amino acids. Germline V lookup: CDR1 SGHRS, CDR2 YFSETQ. With 0 bases clipped from V and 3 bases from J, the junction kept 5 bases outside the gene matches. Here the CDR3 reads CASSLDLTSGGYEQYF. For the CDR3, the DNA is TGCGCCAGCAGCTTGGATCTTACTAGCGGGGGCTACGAGCAGTACTTC.